The rows below give T cell receptor beta chains drawn from one sample of a study of T cell repertoires in cytomegalovirus infection. Their antigen targets remain unknown. TCRdb independently ran MiXCR on the reads; one entry per CDR3 protein. The sample contains more than 30,000 distinct CDR3 sequences, about 48% of which appear only once. Sample: CD8+ T cells from cultured PBMCs, taken from culture after CMV antigen stimulation. These receptors were taken from a human donor in good health (CMV status not recorded). Some clones in this sample may be carry-over from other donors' samples. Each CDR3 is given with its conserved first and last residue. The D gene is left open where the match is weak. For some rows the clone size is stated as once, few or many, or as a class when expanded; others skip it.

d_gene	v_gene	abundance	len	j_gene	CDR3aa	CDR3nt
-	TRBV12-3/TRBV12-4	-	16	TRBJ2-7	CASSSSTTGNSYEQYF	TGTGCCAGCAGTTCATCGACAACAGGCAACTCCTACGAGCAGTACTTC
TRBD2	TRBV4-1	-	22	TRBJ2-1	CASSHGRISGRALISRNNEQFF	TGCGCCAGCAGCCATGGAAGGATTAGCGGGAGGGCCTTAATATCCAGGAACAATGAGCAGTTCTTC
-	TRBV7-8	-	14	TRBJ1-5	CASSFRQSNQPQHF	TGTGCCAGCAGCTTCCGACAGTCCAATCAGCCCCAGCATTTT
TRBD1	TRBV12-3/TRBV12-4	-	15	TRBJ2-3	CASSFGTGSTDTQYF	TGTGCCAGCAGTTTCGGGACAGGGAGTACAGATACGCAGTATTTT
TRBD2	TRBV20-1	-	15	TRBJ2-7	CSASGWSSGIDEQYF	TGCAGTGCTAGTGGCTGGTCTAGCGGGATAGACGAGCAGTACTTC
TRBD2	TRBV5-1	many	15	TRBJ2-7	CASSRLRGGLDEQYF	TGCGCCAGCAGCCGTTTGCGGGGAGGGCTCGACGAGCAGTACTTC
TRBD1	TRBV6-5	-	16	TRBJ2-7	CASSLTPGQGDYEQYF	TGTGCCAGCAGTTTAACACCGGGACAGGGGGACTACGAGCAGTACTTC
-	TRBV14	-	12	TRBJ2-7	CASSGDTYEQYF	TGTGCCAGCAGTGGAGATACCTACGAGCAGTACTTC
-	TRBV12-3/TRBV12-4	-	14	TRBJ2-1	CASSFRGFNNEQFF	TGTGCCAGCAGTTTCCGGGGATTCAACAATGAGCAGTTCTTC
-	TRBV7-9	-	13	TRBJ2-7	CASSLGDSYEQYF	TGTGCCAGCAGCTTGGGTGACTCCTACGAGCAGTACTTC
-	TRBV5-3	-	14	TRBJ2-4	CASSLPRAKNIQYF	TGTGCCAGCAGCTTACCGAGAGCCAAAAACATTCAGTACTTC
-	TRBV5-1	-	14	TRBJ1-2	CASSRGGADYGYTF	TGCGCCAGCAGCCGAGGGGGGGCAGACTATGGCTACACCTTC
-	TRBV6-2/TRBV6-3	-	13	TRBJ2-1	CASSAGAPNEQFF	TGTGCCAGCAGCGCAGGGGCGCCCAATGAGCAGTTCTTC
-	TRBV7-9	-	15	TRBJ2-1	CASSRVGENYNEQFF	TGTGCCAGCAGCCGAGTCGGGGAGAACTACAATGAGCAGTTCTTC
-	TRBV2	-	10	TRBJ2-4	CASSDLAAYF	TGTGCCAGCAGTGATCTGGCAGCCTACTTC
-	TRBV7-3	few	13	TRBJ1-1	CASSLMLNTEAFF	TGTGCCAGCAGCTTAATGCTGAACACTGAAGCTTTCTTT
-	TRBV12-2	-	17	TRBJ2-7	CASRPWGGRVSSYEQYF	TGTGCAAGTCGCCCGTGGGGAGGCAGGGTTAGCTCCTACGAGCAGTACTTC
TRBD2	TRBV27	-	14	TRBJ2-1	CASMRRGVSNEQFF	TGTGCCAGCATGAGGCGGGGGGTTTCTAATGAGCAGTTCTTC
TRBD2	TRBV12-3/TRBV12-4	-	13	TRBJ2-7	CASGGGITYEQYF	TGTGCCAGCGGCGGGGGTATAACCTACGAGCAGTACTTC
-	TRBV7-8	few	14	TRBJ2-3	CASSPGGGLDTQYF	TGTGCCAGCAGCCCGGGTGGAGGTTTAGATACGCAGTATTTT
-	TRBV7-8	few	16	TRBJ1-3	CASSARDKSNGNTIYF	TGTGCCAGCAGCGCCAGGGACAAGAGTAACGGAAACACCATATATTTT
TRBD2	TRBV7-6	-	17	TRBJ2-3	CASSRGVLSGKVDTQYF	TGTGCCAGCAGCCGGGGGGTTCTTAGCGGGAAGGTCGATACGCAGTATTTT
-	TRBV4-2	-	19	TRBJ1-4	CASSPFYSRGVGTNEKLFF	TGTGCCAGCAGCCCCTTTTATAGCAGGGGAGTAGGTACTAATGAAAAACTGTTTTTT
-	TRBV5-1	-	11	TRBJ2-7	CASGDGGEQYF	TGCGCCAGCGGGGACGGCGGCGAGCAGTACTTC
-	TRBV27	-	16	TRBJ1-6	CASSLSIAANNSPLHF	TGTGCCAGCAGTCTATCAATTGCGGCTAATAATTCACCCCTCCACTTT
-	TRBV27	once	16	TRBJ1-1	CASSSLGRAMNTEAFF	TGTGCCAGCAGTTCCTTGGGACGGGCAATGAACACTGAAGCTTTCTTT
TRBD1	TRBV13	many	13	TRBJ1-2	CASSYWDSGGYTF	TGTGCCAGCAGCTATTGGGACAGCGGCGGCTACACCTTC
-	TRBV4-1	-	14	TRBJ2-3	CASSQDTVADTQYF	TGCGCCAGCAGCCAGGACACCGTGGCAGATACGCAGTATTTT
-	TRBV27	-	14	TRBJ2-1	CASSLSSAKDEQFF	TGTGCCAGCAGTTTATCCTCGGCGAAAGATGAGCAGTTCTTC
-	TRBV12-3/TRBV12-4	many	14	TRBJ2-1	CATLGGGHYNEQFF	TGTGCCACCCTGGGGGGGGGCCACTACAATGAGCAGTTCTTC
TRBD1	TRBV27	-	12	TRBJ1-2	CASSVVGQGPTF	TGTGCCAGCAGTGTGGTTGGACAGGGTCCCACCTTC
-	TRBV2	-	17	TRBJ1-4	CASSEALQGGGDEKLFF	TGTGCCAGCAGTGAAGCTTTGCAAGGGGGTGGAGATGAAAAACTGTTTTTT
-	TRBV11-3	-	15	TRBJ2-2	CASSHGHPNTGELFF	TGTGCCAGCAGCCACGGACACCCGAACACCGGGGAGCTGTTTTTT
-	TRBV7-6	few	16	TRBJ1-1	CASSPHPREVVTEAFF	TGTGCCAGCAGCCCTCATCCAAGGGAAGTGGTCACTGAAGCTTTCTTT
TRBD1	TRBV13	-	15	TRBJ2-2	CASSFTGTGAGELFF	TGTGCCAGCAGCTTTACCGGGACAGGGGCCGGGGAGCTGTTTTTT
TRBD1	TRBV10-3	-	14	TRBJ2-1	CAISRGTGGLEQFF	TGTGCCATCAGCAGGGGGACAGGGGGCCTTGAGCAGTTCTTC
-	TRBV9	-	14	TRBJ2-7	CASSVAQGSYEQYF	TGTGCCAGCAGCGTAGCTCAGGGCTCCTACGAGCAGTACTTC
-	TRBV7-6	-	13	TRBJ2-3	CASSAGAGDTQYF	TGTGCCAGCAGCGCGGGGGCGGGTGATACGCAGTATTTT
TRBD2	TRBV7-6	few	15	TRBJ2-2	CASSSPSGIVGELFF	TGTGCCAGCAGCTCGCCTAGCGGGATAGTCGGGGAGCTGTTTTTT
TRBD2	TRBV7-9	-	15	TRBJ2-1	CASSHREGGSNEQFF	TGTGCCAGCAGCCACCGGGAGGGTGGGAGTAATGAGCAGTTCTTC
TRBD1	TRBV28	-	13	TRBJ2-7	CASRGPISVEQYF	TGTGCCTCAAGGGGGCCTATCTCTGTCGAGCAGTACTTC
-	TRBV29-1	-	11	TRBJ1-2	CSVYDNYGYTF	TGCAGCGTTTACGATAACTATGGCTACACCTTC
TRBD1	TRBV29-1	-	14	TRBJ2-1	CSVNRDRGPNEQFF	TGCAGCGTCAACCGGGACAGGGGGCCCAATGAGCAGTTCTTC
-	TRBV7-8	-	14	TRBJ1-1	CASSSGRRNTESIF	TGTGCCAGCAGCTCGGGTCGACGGAACACTGAATCTATCTTT
TRBD1	TRBV29-1	-	15	TRBJ2-7	CSVQRNRGRRYEQYF	TGCAGCGTTCAACGAAACAGGGGGCGCAGGTACGAGCAGTACTTC
TRBD1	TRBV10-3	few	16	TRBJ2-5	CAISVGQGNGGETQYF	TGTGCCATCAGCGTGGGACAGGGGAATGGAGGAGAGACCCAGTACTTC
-	TRBV7-8	few	11	TRBJ2-7	CASSLYYEQYF	TGTGCCAGCAGCTTATACTACGAGCAGTACTTC
-	TRBV6-8	-	14	TRBJ1-2	CASSPSGEDYGYTF	TGTGCCAGCAGCCCTTCGGGGGAGGACTATGGCTACACCTTC
TRBD1	TRBV7-9	few	15	TRBJ2-1	CASSFPGQGRNEQFF	TGTGCCAGCAGCTTCCCGGGACAGGGAAGGAATGAGCAGTTCTTC